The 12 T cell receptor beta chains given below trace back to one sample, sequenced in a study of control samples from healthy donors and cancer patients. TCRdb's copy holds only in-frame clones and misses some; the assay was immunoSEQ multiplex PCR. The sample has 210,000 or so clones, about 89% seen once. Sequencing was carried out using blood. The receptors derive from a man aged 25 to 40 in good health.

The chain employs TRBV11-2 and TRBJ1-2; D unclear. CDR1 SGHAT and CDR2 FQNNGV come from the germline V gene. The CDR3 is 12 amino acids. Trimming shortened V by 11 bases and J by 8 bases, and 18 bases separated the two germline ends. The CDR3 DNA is TGTGCCTTGGTTGATATTCAGTTCGGCTACACCTTC. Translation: CALVDIQFGYTF.

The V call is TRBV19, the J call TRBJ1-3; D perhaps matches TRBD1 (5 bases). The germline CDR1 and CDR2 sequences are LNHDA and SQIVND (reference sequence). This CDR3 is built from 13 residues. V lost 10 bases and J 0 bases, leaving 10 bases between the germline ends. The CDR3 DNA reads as TGTGCCACCGGGGACCGCTCTGGAAACACCATATATTTT. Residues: CATGDRSGNTIYF.

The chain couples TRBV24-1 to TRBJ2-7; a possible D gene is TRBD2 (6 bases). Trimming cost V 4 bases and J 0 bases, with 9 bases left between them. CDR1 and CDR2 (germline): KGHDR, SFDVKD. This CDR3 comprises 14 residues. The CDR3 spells CATSDPTSSYEQYF. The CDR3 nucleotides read TGTGCCACCAGTGACCCGACTAGCTCCTACGAGCAGTACTTC.

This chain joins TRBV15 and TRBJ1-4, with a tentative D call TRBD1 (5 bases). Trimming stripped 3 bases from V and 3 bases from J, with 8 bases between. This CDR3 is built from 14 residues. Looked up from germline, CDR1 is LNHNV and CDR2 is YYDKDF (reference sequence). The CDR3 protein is CATSRGQANEKLFF. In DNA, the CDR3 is TGTGCCACCAGCAGGGGGCAGGCTAATGAAAAACTGTTTTTT.

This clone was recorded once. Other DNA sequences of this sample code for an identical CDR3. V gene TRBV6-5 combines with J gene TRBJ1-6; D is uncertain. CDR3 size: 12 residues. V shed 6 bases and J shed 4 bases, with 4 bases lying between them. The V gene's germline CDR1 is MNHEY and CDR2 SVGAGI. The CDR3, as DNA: TGTGCCAGCAGCCCGTATAATTCACCCCTCCACTTT. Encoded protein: CASSPYNSPLHF.

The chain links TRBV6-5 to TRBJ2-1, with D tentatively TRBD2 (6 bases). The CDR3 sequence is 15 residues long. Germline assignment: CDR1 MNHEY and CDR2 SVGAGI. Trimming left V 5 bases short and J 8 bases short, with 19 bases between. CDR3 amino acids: CASSPSYGGSDEQFF. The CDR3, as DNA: TGTGCCAGCAGTCCCTCGTACGGGGGTAGCGATGAGCAGTTCTTC.

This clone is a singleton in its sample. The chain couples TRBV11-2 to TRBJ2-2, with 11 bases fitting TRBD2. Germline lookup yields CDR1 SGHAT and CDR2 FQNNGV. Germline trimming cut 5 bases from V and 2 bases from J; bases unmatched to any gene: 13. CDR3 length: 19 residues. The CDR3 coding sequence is TGTGCCAGCAGCCCATCCCCACGCCTAGCGGGGGGTAACACCGGGGAGCTGTTTTTT. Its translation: CASSPSPRLAGGNTGELFF.

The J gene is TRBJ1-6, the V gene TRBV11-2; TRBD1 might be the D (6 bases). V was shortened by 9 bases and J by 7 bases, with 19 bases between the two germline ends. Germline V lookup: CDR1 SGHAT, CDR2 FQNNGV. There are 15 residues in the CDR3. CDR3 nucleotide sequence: TGTGCCAGGGGCGGACAGTCACGACAAAATTCACCCCTCCACTTT. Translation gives CARGGQSRQNSPLHF.

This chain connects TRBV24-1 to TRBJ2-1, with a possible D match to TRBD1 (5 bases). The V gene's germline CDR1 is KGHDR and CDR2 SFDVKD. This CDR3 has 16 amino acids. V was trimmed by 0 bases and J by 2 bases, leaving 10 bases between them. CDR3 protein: CATSDLVKGAYNEQFF. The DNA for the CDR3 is TGTGCCACCAGTGATTTGGTAAAAGGGGCCTACAATGAGCAGTTCTTC.

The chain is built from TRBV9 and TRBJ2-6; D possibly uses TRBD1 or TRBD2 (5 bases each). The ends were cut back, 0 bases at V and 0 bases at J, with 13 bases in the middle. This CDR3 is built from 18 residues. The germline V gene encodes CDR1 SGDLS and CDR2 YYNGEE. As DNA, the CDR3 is TGTGCCAGCAGCGTAGCTACGGGGCCTACCTCTGGGGCCAACGTCCTGACTTTC. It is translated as CASSVATGPTSGANVLTF.

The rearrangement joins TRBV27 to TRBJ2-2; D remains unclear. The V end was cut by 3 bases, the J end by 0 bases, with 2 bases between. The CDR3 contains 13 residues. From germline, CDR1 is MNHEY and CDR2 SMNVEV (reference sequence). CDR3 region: CASSFSNTGELFF. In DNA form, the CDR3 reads TGTGCCAGCAGTTTTTCGAACACCGGGGAGCTGTTTTTT.

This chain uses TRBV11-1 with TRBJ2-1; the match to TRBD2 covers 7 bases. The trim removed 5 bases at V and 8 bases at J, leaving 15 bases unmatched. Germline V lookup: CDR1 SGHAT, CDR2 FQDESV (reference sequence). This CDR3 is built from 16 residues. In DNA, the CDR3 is TGTGCCAGCAGCCCAAGTCGGGACTACCCTTACGATGAGCAGTTCTTC. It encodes CASSPSRDYPYDEQFF.